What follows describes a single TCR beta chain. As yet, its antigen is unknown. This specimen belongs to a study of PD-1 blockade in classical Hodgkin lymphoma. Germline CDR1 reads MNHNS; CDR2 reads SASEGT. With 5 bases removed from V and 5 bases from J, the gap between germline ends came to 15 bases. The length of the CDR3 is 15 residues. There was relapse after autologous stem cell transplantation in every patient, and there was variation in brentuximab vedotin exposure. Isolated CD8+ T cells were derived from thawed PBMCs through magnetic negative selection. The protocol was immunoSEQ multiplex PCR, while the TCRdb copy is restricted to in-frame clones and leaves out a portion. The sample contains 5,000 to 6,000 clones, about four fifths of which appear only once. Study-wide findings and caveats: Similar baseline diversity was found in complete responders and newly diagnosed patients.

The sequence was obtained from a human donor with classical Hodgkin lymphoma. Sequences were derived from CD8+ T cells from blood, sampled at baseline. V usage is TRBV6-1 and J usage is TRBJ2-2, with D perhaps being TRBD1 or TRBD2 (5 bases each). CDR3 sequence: CASSPGRGDTGELFF. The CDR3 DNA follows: TGTGCCAGCAGTCCAGGGAGAGGGGATACCGGGGAGCTGTTTTTT.